This T cell receptor beta chain stems from a study of cytomegalovirus exposure and HLA in healthy donors. The PCR contained 60 Vbeta and 13 Jbeta primers. Measured with immunoSEQ multiplex PCR; TCRdb has only the in-frame clones, and not every one. The table has about 230,000 clones, 82% seen once; the top ten hold 0.5% to 0.7%. CDR1 is SNHLY, CDR2 FYNNEI, per germline. J was trimmed by 3 bases and V by 7 bases; bases with no gene match: 9. The CDR3 contains 14 residues. In nominal health when sampled, donors likely had unrecorded immune exposures nonetheless. This clone showed up just a few times. The sequenced material came from PBMCs. The rearrangement joins TRBV2 to TRBJ2-7; TRBD1 matches 7 bases. The receptor's source is a woman between 35 and 50 years old in good health and CMV-seronegative. The CDR3 protein is CASTNRDSSYEQYF. The CDR3 DNA reads as TGTGCCAGCACTAACCGGGACAGTAGCTACGAGCAGTACTTC. Complete variable domain (other parts from reference TRBV2 and TRBJ2-7): EPEVTQTPSHQVTQMGQEVILRCVPISNHLYFYWYRQILGQKVEFLVSFYNNEISEKSEIFDDQFSVERPDGSNFTLKIRSTKLEDSAMYFCASTNRDSSYEQYFGPGTRLTVT.